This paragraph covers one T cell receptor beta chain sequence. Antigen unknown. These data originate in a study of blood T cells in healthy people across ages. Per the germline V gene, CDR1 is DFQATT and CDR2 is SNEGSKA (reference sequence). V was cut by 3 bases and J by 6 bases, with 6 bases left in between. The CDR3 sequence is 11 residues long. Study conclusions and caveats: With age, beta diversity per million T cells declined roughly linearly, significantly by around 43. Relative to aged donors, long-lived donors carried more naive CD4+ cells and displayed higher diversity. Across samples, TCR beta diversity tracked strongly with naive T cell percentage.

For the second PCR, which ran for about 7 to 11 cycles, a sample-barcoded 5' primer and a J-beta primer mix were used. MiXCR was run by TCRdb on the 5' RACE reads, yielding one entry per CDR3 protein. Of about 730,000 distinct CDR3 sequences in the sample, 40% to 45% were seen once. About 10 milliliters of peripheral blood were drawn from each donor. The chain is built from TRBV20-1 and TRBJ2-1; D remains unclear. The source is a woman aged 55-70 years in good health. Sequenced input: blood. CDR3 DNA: TGCAGTGCTAGTAAGGTCAATGAGCAGTTCTTC. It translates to CSASKVNEQFF.